This TCR beta chain was captured in a study of blood T cell repertoires in COVID-19. This table comes from immunoSEQ multiplex PCR, and its TCRdb copy is limited to in-frame clones, with some not included. The data show about 30,000 clones, with 65% to 70% seen just once and about a sixth held by the top ten. The CDR3 is 14 residues long. In germline, CDR1 is SEHNR, CDR2 FQNEAQ (reference sequence). Trimming stripped 6 bases from V and 0 bases from J, with 9 bases between. Sequencing was done on a sample of peripheral blood. This receptor was taken from a human donor in a cohort sampled during active COVID-19. The chain joins TRBV7-9 to TRBJ2-1; D remains ambiguous. The CDR3 spells CASSFVYSYNEQFF. The DNA of the CDR3 is TGTGCCAGCAGTTTTGTTTACTCCTACAATGAGCAGTTCTTC.